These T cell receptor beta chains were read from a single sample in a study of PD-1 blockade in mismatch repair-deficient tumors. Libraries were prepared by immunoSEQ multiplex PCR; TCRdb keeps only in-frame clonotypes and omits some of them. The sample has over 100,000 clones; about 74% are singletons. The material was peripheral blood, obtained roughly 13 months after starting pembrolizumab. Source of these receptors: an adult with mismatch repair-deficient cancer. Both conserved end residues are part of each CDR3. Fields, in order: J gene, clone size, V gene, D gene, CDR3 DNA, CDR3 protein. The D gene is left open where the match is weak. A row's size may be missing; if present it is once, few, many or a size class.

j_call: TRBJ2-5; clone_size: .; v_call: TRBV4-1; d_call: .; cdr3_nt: TGCGCCAGCAGCCAGGGGACGGGCCTGGAGACCCAGTACTTC; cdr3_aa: CASSQGTGLETQYF
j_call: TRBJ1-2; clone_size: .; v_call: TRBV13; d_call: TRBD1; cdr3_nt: TGTGCCACGGGGACCGGGACAGGGATAAACGGCTACACCTTC; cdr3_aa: CATGTGTGINGYTF
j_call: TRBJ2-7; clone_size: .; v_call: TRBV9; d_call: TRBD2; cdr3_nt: TGTGCCAGCAGCGTAGGACTAGCTAGCTACGAGCAGTACTTC; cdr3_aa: CASSVGLASYEQYF
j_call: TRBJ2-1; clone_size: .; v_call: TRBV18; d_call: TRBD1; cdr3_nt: TGTGCCAGCTCACCTCCCGGGACAGGGGGCGAGCAGTTCTTC; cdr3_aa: CASSPPGTGGEQFF
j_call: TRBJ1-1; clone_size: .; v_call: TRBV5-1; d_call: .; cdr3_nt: TGCGCCAGCAGCTTATCGGGACTCTCCGAAGCTTTCTTT; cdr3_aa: CASSLSGLSEAFF
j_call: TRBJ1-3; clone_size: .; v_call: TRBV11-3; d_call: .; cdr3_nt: TGTGCCAGCAAGCCCAGTGGAAACACCATATATTTT; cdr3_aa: CASKPSGNTIYF
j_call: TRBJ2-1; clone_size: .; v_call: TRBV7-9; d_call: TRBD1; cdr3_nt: TGTGCCAGCAGCTTAGGGGGAAGGGGGCTCTACAATGAGCAGTTCTTC; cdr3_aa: CASSLGGRGLYNEQFF
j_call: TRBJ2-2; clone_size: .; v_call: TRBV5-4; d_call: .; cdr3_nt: TGTGCCAGCAGCTTCACAGGGATGACCGGGGAGCTGTTTTTT; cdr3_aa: CASSFTGMTGELFF
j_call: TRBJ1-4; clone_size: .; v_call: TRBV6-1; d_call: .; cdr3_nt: TGTGCCAGCAGTGAAAACAGGTGGAGTAATGAAAAACTGTTTTTT; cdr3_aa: CASSENRWSNEKLFF
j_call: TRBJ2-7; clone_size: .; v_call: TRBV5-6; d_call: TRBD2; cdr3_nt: TGTGCCAGCAGCGGATGGACTAGCGGGACCTACGAGCAGTACTTC; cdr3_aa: CASSGWTSGTYEQYF
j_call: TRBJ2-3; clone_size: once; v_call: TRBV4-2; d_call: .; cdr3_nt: TGTGCCAGCAGCCATAGTCGGGACAGCACAGATACGCAGTATTTT; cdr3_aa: CASSHSRDSTDTQYF
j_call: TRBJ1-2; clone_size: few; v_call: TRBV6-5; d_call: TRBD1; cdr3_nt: TGTGCCAGCAGTTGGGACAGCCTCTATGGCTACACCTTC; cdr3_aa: CASSWDSLYGYTF
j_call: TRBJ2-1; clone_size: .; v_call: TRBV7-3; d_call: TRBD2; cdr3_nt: TGTGCCAGCAGTTCTTTAGCGGGATCCTACAATGAGCAGTTCTTC; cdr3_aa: CASSSLAGSYNEQFF
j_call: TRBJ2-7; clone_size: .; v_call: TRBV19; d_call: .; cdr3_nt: TGTGCCAAACCGGGACACTGCTACGAGCAGTACTTC; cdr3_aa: CAKPGHCYEQYF
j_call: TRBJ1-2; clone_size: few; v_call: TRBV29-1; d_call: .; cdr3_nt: TGCAGCGTTGGGACCGGAGCGTGGGGCTACACCTTC; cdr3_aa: CSVGTGAWGYTF
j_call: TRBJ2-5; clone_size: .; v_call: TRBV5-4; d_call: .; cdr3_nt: TGTGCCAGCAGCCCCGACTCTTCCCAAGAGACCCAGTACTTC; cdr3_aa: CASSPDSSQETQYF
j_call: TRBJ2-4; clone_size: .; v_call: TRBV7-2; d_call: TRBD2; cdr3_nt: TGTGCCAGCAGCTTATCCCGTGGCCCTAGCGGAGGAAACATTCAGTACTTC; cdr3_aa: CASSLSRGPSGGNIQYF
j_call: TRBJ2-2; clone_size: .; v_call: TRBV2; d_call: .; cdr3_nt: TGTGCCAGCAGTGCGGACCGCAGCGAGCTGTTTTTT; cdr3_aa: CASSADRSELFF
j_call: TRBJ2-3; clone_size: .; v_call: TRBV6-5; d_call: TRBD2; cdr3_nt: TGTGCCAGCAGGCTTAGCGGGAGAACAGATACGCAGTATTTT; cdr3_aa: CASRLSGRTDTQYF
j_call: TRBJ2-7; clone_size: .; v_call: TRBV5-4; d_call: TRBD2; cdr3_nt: TGTGCCAGCAGCCCGGGACTAGCGGGAGCGGGGGGACCCTACGAGCAGTACTTC; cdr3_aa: CASSPGLAGAGGPYEQYF
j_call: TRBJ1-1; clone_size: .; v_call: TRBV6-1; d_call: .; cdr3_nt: TGTGCCAGCAAAGTTCGGATGAACACTGAAGCTTTCTTT; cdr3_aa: CASKVRMNTEAFF
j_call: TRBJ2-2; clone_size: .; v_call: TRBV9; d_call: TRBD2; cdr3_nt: TGTGCCAGCAGCCCTCCTCAAGGACTAGCGCGTGTTAACACCGGGGAGCTGTTTTTT; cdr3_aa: CASSPPQGLARVNTGELFF
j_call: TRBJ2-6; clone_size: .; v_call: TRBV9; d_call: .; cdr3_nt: TGTGCCAGCAGCGATGAGTTTGCCAACGTCCTGACTTTC; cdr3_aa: CASSDEFANVLTF
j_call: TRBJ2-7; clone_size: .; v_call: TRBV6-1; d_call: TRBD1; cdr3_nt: TGTGCCAGCAGTGGGGACAGGGGGCGGACCTACGAGCAGTACTTC; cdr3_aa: CASSGDRGRTYEQYF
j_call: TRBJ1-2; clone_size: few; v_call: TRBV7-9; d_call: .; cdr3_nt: TGTGCCAGCAGCTTAGACACACCACGGGGCTACACCTTC; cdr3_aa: CASSLDTPRGYTF
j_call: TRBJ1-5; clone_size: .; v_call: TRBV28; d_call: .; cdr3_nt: TGTGCCAGCAGTTTGTCTACCGGGGGGAGTCAGCCCCAGCATTTT; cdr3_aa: CASSLSTGGSQPQHF
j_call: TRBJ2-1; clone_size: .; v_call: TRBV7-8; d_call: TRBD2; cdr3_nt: TGTGCCAGCAGCCCGACTAGCGAGCGCTCCTACAATGAGCAGTTCTTC; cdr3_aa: CASSPTSERSYNEQFF
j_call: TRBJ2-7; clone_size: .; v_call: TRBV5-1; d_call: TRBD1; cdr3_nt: TGCGCCAGCCGTGGGACAGGGGCCTACGAGCAGTACTTC; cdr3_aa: CASRGTGAYEQYF
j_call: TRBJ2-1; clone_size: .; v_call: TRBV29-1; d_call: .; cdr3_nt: TGCAGCGTTGAACTAGCCGTTAGCTCCTACAATGAGCAGTTCTTC; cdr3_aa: CSVELAVSSYNEQFF
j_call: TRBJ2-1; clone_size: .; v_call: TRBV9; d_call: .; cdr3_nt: TGTGCCAGCAGCCCCCAGGCGGCCCTAGGAAATGAGCAGTTCTTC; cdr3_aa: CASSPQAALGNEQFF
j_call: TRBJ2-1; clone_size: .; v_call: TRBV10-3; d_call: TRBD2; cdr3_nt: TGTGCCACCCAATCCGGGACTAGCGGGAGCAACAACAATGAGCAGTTCTTC; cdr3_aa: CATQSGTSGSNNNEQFF
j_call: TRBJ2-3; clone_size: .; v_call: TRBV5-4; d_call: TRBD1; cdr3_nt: TGTGCCAGCAGCTTGGGGACAGGTTCAGATACGCAGTATTTT; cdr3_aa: CASSLGTGSDTQYF
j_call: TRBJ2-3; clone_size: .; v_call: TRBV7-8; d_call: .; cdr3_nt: TGTGCCAGCAGTGGGCCAGGGTATACAGATACGCAGTATTTT; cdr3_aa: CASSGPGYTDTQYF
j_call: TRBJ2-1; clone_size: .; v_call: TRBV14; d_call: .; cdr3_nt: TGTGCCAGCAGCCAAGGGGTTAGGGATGAGCAGTTCTTC; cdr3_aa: CASSQGVRDEQFF
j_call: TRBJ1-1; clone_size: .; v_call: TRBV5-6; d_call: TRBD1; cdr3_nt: TGTGCCAGCAGCTTGAAGAGTCAGGGGGCCTATGGCACTGAAGCTTTCTTT; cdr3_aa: CASSLKSQGAYGTEAFF
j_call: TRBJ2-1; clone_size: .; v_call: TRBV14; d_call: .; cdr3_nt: TGTGCCAGCAGCCAAGCCGGGCCCCACAATGAGCAGTTCTTC; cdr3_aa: CASSQAGPHNEQFF
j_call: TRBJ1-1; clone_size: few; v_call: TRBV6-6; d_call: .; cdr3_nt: TGTGCCAGCAGTTACACCCCATCAAAAAACACTGAAGCTTTCTTT; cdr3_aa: CASSYTPSKNTEAFF
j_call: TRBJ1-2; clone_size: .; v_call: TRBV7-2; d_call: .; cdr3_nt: TGTGCCAGCAGCTTAGAGGGAGGCTATGGCTACACCTTC; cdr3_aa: CASSLEGGYGYTF
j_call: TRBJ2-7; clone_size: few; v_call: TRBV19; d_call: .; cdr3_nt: TGTGCCAGTAGTATAGGGACGGTTTACGAGCAGTACTTC; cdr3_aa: CASSIGTVYEQYF
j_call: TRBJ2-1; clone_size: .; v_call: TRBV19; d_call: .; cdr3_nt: TGTGCCAGTAGGCCTACAGGCAACTACAATGAGCAGTTCTTC; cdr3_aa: CASRPTGNYNEQFF